Listed below are T cell receptor beta chains from one sample, sequenced in a study of blood T cell repertoires in COVID-19. Clones were read by immunoSEQ multiplex PCR, and TCRdb kept only the in-frame ones, dropping some. This sample has about 130,000 clones, with roughly 85% found just once. Specimen: peripheral blood. These receptors all stem from a woman at least 80 years old with acute or convalescent COVID-19. Both conserved end residues are part of each CDR3. The D gene is left open where the match is weak. Rows give clone size only sometimes, using once, few, many, or a class for an expanded clone.

size	D	J	V	DNA	CDR3
-	-	TRBJ2-3	TRBV7-9	TGTGCCAGCAGCTTAGCGTCCGGTCTAAATACGCAGTATTTT	CASSLASGLNTQYF
-	TRBD1	TRBJ1-1	TRBV14	TGTGCCAGCAGCCAGGACAGGGTTGGGGCTTTCTTT	CASSQDRVGAFF
-	-	TRBJ2-7	TRBV18	TGTGCCAGCTCACCCAGCGGACGGTACGAGCAGTACTTC	CASSPSGRYEQYF
-	-	TRBJ1-1	TRBV28	TGTGCCAGCAACGACAGAACTGAAGCTTTCTTT	CASNDRTEAFF
-	-	TRBJ2-1	TRBV7-2	TGTGCCAGCACCTCCCGGGGGTACAATGAGCAGTTCTTC	CASTSRGYNEQFF
-	-	TRBJ1-2	TRBV15	TGTGCCACCAGCAGAGATAGCGGACCCTATGGCTACACCTTC	CATSRDSGPYGYTF
-	-	TRBJ1-1	TRBV6-5	TGTGCCAGCAGTTACGGGCAGGGGTTGAACACTGAAGCTTTCTTT	CASSYGQGLNTEAFF
-	-	TRBJ2-3	TRBV19	TGTGCCAGTAGTATAGATCTAGACGGGAGAAGCACAGATACGCAGTATTTT	CASSIDLDGRSTDTQYF
-	TRBD1	TRBJ1-1	TRBV9	TGTGCCAGCAGCGGAACAGGGGGCACTGAAGCTTTCTTT	CASSGTGGTEAFF
-	TRBD1	TRBJ1-5	TRBV2	TGTGCCAGCGGGACAGCTCGTAATCAGCCCCAGCATTTT	CASGTARNQPQHF
-	-	TRBJ1-2	TRBV4-3	TGCGCCAGCAGCCAAGGAGGACAGTACTATGGCTACACCTTC	CASSQGGQYYGYTF
-	-	TRBJ2-1	TRBV13	TGTGCCAGCAGCTTATGGGGCCGGTTTATGGGGCAGTTCTTC	CASSLWGRFMGQFF
-	-	TRBJ1-2	TRBV10-3	TGTGCCATCAGCGACGGAGGCGCTCCCTTTAACTATGGCTACACCTTC	CAISDGGAPFNYGYTF
-	-	TRBJ1-2	TRBV2	TGTGCCAGCACCGGACAGCTTAACTATGGCTACACCTTC	CASTGQLNYGYTF
few	-	TRBJ1-1	TRBV19	TGTGCCAGTAGTACGACATATACAGCCATGAACACTGAAGCTTTCTTT	CASSTTYTAMNTEAFF
-	TRBD1	TRBJ1-1	TRBV7-3	TGTGCCAGCAGCTCACAGGGGGTGAACACTGAAGCTTTCTTT	CASSSQGVNTEAFF
-	-	TRBJ1-3	TRBV4-1	TGCGCCAGCTCCACTCCCAGGGGAAACACCATATATTTT	CASSTPRGNTIYF
-	-	TRBJ2-3	TRBV12-3/TRBV12-4	TGTGCCAGCAGCCGAGGCACAGATACGCAGTATTTT	CASSRGTDTQYF
-	-	TRBJ2-2	TRBV5-6	TGTGCCAGCAGCTCGACAGGGACCCCGGGGGCGGGGGGCGCCGGGGAGCTGTTTTTT	CASSSTGTPGAGGAGELFF
-	TRBD1	TRBJ1-2	TRBV6-5	TGTGCCAGCAGGCAGACAGGGGGCCTCGGCTACACCTTC	CASRQTGGLGYTF
-	TRBD1	TRBJ1-3	TRBV7-9	TGTGCCAGCAGCCCGCAGGGGGCGACGGGAAACACCATATATTTT	CASSPQGATGNTIYF
-	-	TRBJ2-2	TRBV29-1	TGCAGCGGGGCCAGGGCAGACACCGGGGAGCTGTTTTTT	CSGARADTGELFF
-	-	TRBJ2-5	TRBV27	TGTGCCAGCAGTCCCCGGACAAATAACGGCGGGGATAAAGAGACCCAGTACTTC	CASSPRTNNGGDKETQYF
-	-	TRBJ1-2	TRBV7-9	TGTGCCAGCAGCTTGCACACGAACTATGGCTACACCTTC	CASSLHTNYGYTF
-	-	TRBJ1-5	TRBV7-9	TGTGCCAGCAGTGTGGGCCAGGGTAACTCATGGAGCAATCAGCCCCAGCATTTT	CASSVGQGNSWSNQPQHF
-	TRBD1	TRBJ1-2	TRBV9	TGTGCCAGCAGCGCGAACAGGGGTAACTATGGCTACACCTTC	CASSANRGNYGYTF
-	-	TRBJ1-1	TRBV7-3	TGTGCCAGCAGCTTTAGTTACGGCACTGAAGCTTTCTTT	CASSFSYGTEAFF
-	-	TRBJ1-3	TRBV28	TGTGCCAGCACACATAAAGGAAACACCATATATTTT	CASTHKGNTIYF
-	TRBD2	TRBJ2-2	TRBV7-2	TGTGCCACCTTGCGGGGGGCCCTCGCGAACACCGGGGAGCTGTTTTTT	CATLRGALANTGELFF
-	TRBD1	TRBJ1-1	TRBV2	TGTGCCAGCAGCGGGACAGATTACCAAGCTTTCTTT	CASSGTDYQAFF
-	-	TRBJ1-3	TRBV5-5	TGTGCCAGCAGCTTGGCCGAGATCGTCTCTGGAAACACCATATATTTT	CASSLAEIVSGNTIYF
-	-	TRBJ1-2	TRBV2	TGTGCCAGCAGTGATGTGGCGGGGGCAGGGGGCTACACCTTC	CASSDVAGAGGYTF
few	-	TRBJ2-1	TRBV7-8	TGTGCCAGCAACCCGGGTCTAAAGGTCTACAATGAGCAGTTCTTC	CASNPGLKVYNEQFF
-	-	TRBJ2-7	TRBV19	TGTGCCAGTAGTCTCAGGGTTTTCACCCACGAGCAGTACTTC	CASSLRVFTHEQYF
-	-	TRBJ2-3	TRBV5-1	TGCGCCAGCACCCAGGATAGGGATACGCAGTATTTT	CASTQDRDTQYF
few	-	TRBJ2-7	TRBV19	TGTGCCAGTAGTACAGGGGCCGTTGGCTACGAGCAGTACTTC	CASSTGAVGYEQYF
-	-	TRBJ1-5	TRBV4-2	TGTGCCAGCAGCCAAGAGCCCCTTAGCCCCTCTCCTACTAGCAATCAGCCCCAGCATTTT	CASSQEPLSPSPTSNQPQHF